The 12 T cell receptor beta chains reported below all come from one sample, sequenced in a study of blood T cell repertoires in COVID-19. Only in-frame clones appear in the TCRdb table, and some are missing; sequencing was by immunoSEQ multiplex PCR. Of some 48,000 clones listed, almost 80% are singletons. The sequenced sample was PBMCs or T cells enriched from blood (not recorded which). The receptors come from a woman between 50 and 59 years old with acute COVID-19.

The V call is TRBV7-9, the J call TRBJ1-5; no reliable D call. Trimming cost V 4 bases and J 3 bases, with 7 bases left between them. Germline-derived CDR1 and CDR2 are SEHNR and FQNEAQ (reference sequence). CDR3 size: 13 residues. CDR3 region: CASSSSLNQPQHF. CDR3 nucleotides: TGTGCCAGCAGCTCCAGTCTCAATCAGCCCCAGCATTTT.

This clone was seen more than once but under ten times. The chain employs TRBV28 and TRBJ2-3; D might be TRBD2 (5 bases). V was pared by 5 bases and J by 1 base, with 19 bases between. Germline CDR1 and CDR2: MDHEN and SYDVKM. The CDR3 is 17 residues long. The CDR3 DNA reads as TGTGCCAGCAGTGATCGGGGAATGAGGTCTCGCACAGATACGCAGTATTTT. Translated: CASSDRGMRSRTDTQYF.

The chain uses TRBV19 and TRBJ1-4; possible D gene TRBD1, 6 bases. Trimming cost V 6 bases and J 5 bases, with 16 bases left between them. Germline loops: CDR1 LNHDA, CDR2 SQIVND (reference sequence). The CDR3 is 15 residues long. The CDR3 loop reads CASRNRGTSNEKLFF. The CDR3 DNA reads as TGTGCCAGTAGAAACCGAGGGACATCGAATGAAAAACTGTTTTTT.

The chain joins TRBV6-5 to TRBJ1-4; tentative D call: TRBD1 (5 bases). Looked up from germline, CDR1 is MNHEY and CDR2 is SVGAGI. The CDR3 sequence is 15 residues long. The V end lost 6 bases, the J end lost 7 bases, and 18 bases lay between the germline ends. DNA for the CDR3: TGTGCCAGCAGCCCGCGGGGCCCACCCAGTGAAAAACTGTTTTTT. It specifies CASSPRGPPSEKLFF.

V and J are TRBV7-3 and TRBJ2-5; 9 bases match TRBD2. With 5 bases clipped from V and 5 bases from J, the junction kept 6 bases outside the gene matches. The CDR3 has 14 residues. CDR1 is SGHTA and CDR2 is FQGTGA in the germline V gene. In DNA form, the CDR3 reads TGTGCCAGCAGCCCTGGCGGGGGGGTGGAGACCCAGTACTTC. Amino acid sequence: CASSPGGGVETQYF.

This clone was observed a few times. The chain is built from TRBV27 and TRBJ1-4; 7 positions match TRBD1. The CDR3 spans 15 residues. V gave up 8 bases and J gave up 8 bases; unmatched junction bases: 14. Germline CDR1 reads MNHEY; CDR2 reads SMNVEV (reference sequence). CDR3: CASRHSGQPVEKLFF. CDR3 sequence (DNA): TGTGCCAGCCGTCACTCGGGACAGCCCGTAGAAAAACTGTTTTTT.

The chain uses TRBV3-1 (or the pseudogene TRBV3-2) and TRBJ2-3; D gene unclear. The germline V gene encodes CDR1 LGHDT and CDR2 YNNKEL (reference sequence). The CDR3 is made up of 15 amino acids. V gave up 0 bases and J gave up 6 bases, with 13 bases separating them. CDR3 residues: CASSQDPGPGDTQYF. CDR3 sequence (DNA): TGTGCCAGCAGCCAAGATCCTGGGCCTGGGGATACGCAGTATTTT.

This clone turned up a few times. The V and J genes are TRBV2 and TRBJ2-4; D is ambiguous. With 2 bases removed from V and 8 bases from J, the gap between germline ends came to 13 bases. The CDR3 covers 14 residues. Germline V gene lookup returns CDR1 SNHLY and CDR2 FYNNEI. CDR3 DNA: TGTGCCAGCAGTGAAAAAGACTTTCTCGACATTCAGTACTTC. This encodes CASSEKDFLDIQYF.

The genes are TRBV6-2 or TRBV6-3 and TRBJ2-3; D call uncertain. This CDR3 comprises 16 residues. V was trimmed by 2 bases and J by 0 bases, leaving 12 bases between them. Germline V gives CDR1 MNHEY, CDR2 SVGEGT. The CDR3 DNA follows: TGTGCCAGCAGTTACCCCCGCCTAGGAAGCACAGATACGCAGTATTTT. Protein: CASSYPRLGSTDTQYF.

The rearrangement uses TRBV11-1 and TRBJ1-6; 9 bases align to TRBD1. Germline CDR1 is SGHAT and CDR2 is FQDESV (reference sequence). The CDR3 covers 15 residues. Trimming at V came to 4 bases and at J to 5 bases, leaving 3 bases not matched to a gene. The CDR3 reads CASSSRDRDNSPLHF. The CDR3 nucleotides are TGTGCCAGCAGCTCCCGGGACAGGGATAATTCACCCCTCCACTTT.

The chain recombines TRBV11-2 with TRBJ2-2, with D tentatively TRBD1 (7 bases). Looked up from germline, CDR1 is SGHAT and CDR2 is FQNNGV. The CDR3 has 16 residues. Between the trimmed V and J ends, which lost 2 bases and 4 bases, there was a span of 14 bases. The DNA for the CDR3 is TGTGCCAGCAGCTTACGTGGGACAGCGGGCACCGGGGAGCTGTTTTTT. It specifies CASSLRGTAGTGELFF.

The CDR3 DNA follows: TGCGCCAGCAGCCCCTTATTGAGGACAGGGACAAGAGAGCAGTTCTTC. It is translated as CASSPLLRTGTREQFF. The chain links TRBV4-1 to TRBJ2-1; 8 bases agree with TRBD1. Germline loops: CDR1 MGHRA, CDR2 YSYEKL. CDR3 size: 16 residues. After removal of 4 bases from V and 10 bases from J, the junction contained 15 bases not matched to a gene.